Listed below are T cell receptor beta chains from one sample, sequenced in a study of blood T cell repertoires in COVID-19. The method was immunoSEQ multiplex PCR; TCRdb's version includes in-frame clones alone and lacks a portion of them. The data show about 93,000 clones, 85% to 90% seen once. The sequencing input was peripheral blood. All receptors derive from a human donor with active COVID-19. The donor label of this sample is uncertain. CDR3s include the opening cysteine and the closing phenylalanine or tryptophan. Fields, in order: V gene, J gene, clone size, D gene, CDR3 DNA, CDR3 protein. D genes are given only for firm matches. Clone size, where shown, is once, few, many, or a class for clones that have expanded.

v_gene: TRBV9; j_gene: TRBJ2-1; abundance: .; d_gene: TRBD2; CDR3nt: TGTGCCAGCAGCGGTAGCGGGGGGATCTACAATGAGCAGTTCTTC; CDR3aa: CASSGSGGIYNEQFF
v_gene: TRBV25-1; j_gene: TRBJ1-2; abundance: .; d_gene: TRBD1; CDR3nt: TGTGCCAGCAGTTGGACAGGGGGCGAGGGTAACTATGGCTACACCTTC; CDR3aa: CASSWTGGEGNYGYTF
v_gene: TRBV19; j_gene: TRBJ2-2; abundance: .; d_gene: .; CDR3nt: TGTGCCAGTAGTATGTTCGGGACACCGAACTTGAACACCGGGGAGCTGTTTTTT; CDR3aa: CASSMFGTPNLNTGELFF
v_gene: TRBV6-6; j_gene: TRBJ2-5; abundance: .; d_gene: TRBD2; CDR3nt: TGTGCCAGCAGTCGTAGCGGGGACCAAGAGACCCAGTACTTC; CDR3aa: CASSRSGDQETQYF
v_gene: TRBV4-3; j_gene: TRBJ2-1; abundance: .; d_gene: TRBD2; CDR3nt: TGCGCCAGCAGCCAATCTGGCGGGGGTTACTACAATGAGCAGTTCTTC; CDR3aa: CASSQSGGGYYNEQFF
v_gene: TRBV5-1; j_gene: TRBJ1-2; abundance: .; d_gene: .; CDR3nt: TGCGCCAGCAGCTTGGCAGGGAATGGCTATGGCTACACCTTC; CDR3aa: CASSLAGNGYGYTF
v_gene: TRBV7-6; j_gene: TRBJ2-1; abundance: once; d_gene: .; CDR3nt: TGTGCCAGCAGCTTAGTAGGGATGGGGGGCTCCTACAATGAGCAGTTCTTC; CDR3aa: CASSLVGMGGSYNEQFF
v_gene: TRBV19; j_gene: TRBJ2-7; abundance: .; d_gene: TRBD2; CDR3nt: TGTGCCAGTAGCATAGGACTAGCCTCCCACGAGCAGTACTTC; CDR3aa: CASSIGLASHEQYF
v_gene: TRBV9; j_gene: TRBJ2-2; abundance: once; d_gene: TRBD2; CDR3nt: TGTGCCAGCAGCGTAGCGTCAGCGGGGGGTTGGACCGGGGAGCTGTTTTTT; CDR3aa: CASSVASAGGWTGELFF
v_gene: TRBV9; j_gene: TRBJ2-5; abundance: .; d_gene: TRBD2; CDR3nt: TGTGCCAGCAGCGTAGTAGCGGGGGACGCCATGGGAGAGACCCAGTACTTC; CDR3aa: CASSVVAGDAMGETQYF
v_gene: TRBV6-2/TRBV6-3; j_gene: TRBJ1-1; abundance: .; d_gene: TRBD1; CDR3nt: TGTGCCAGCAACCCGACAGGGCCCCGGAACACTGAAGCTTTCTTT; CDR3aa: CASNPTGPRNTEAFF
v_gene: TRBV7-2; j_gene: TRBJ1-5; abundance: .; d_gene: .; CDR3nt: TGTGCCAGCAGCTCAGGGAGGGGGAGGAACAATCAGCCCCAGCATTTT; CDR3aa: CASSSGRGRNNQPQHF
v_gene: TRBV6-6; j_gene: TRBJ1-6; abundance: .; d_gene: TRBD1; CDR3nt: TGTGCCAGCAGCGAACAGGGGCCCGACAATAATTCACCCCTCCACTTT; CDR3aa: CASSEQGPDNNSPLHF
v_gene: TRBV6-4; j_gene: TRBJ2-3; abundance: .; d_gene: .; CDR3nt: TGTGCCAGCAGTCCCCTAGGTAGCACAGATACGCAGTATTTT; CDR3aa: CASSPLGSTDTQYF
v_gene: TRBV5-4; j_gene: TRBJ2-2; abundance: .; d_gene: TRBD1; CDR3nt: TGTGCCAGCAGCTCCGGGACAGCGAACACCGGGGAGCTGTTTTTT; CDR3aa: CASSSGTANTGELFF
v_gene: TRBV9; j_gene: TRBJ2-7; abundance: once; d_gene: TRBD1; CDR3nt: TGTGCCAGCAGCGTAGGCAGGGGGTACGCCTACGAGCAGTACTTC; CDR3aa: CASSVGRGYAYEQYF
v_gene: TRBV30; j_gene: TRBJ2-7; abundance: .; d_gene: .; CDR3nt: TGTGCCTGGCATCGGGACTACGAGCAGTACTTC; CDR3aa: CAWHRDYEQYF
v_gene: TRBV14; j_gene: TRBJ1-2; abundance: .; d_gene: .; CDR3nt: TGTGCCAGCAGCCAAGTCCCGTATGGCTACACCTTC; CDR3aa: CASSQVPYGYTF
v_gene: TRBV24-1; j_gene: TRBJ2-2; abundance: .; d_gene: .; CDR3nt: TGTGCCACCAGTGATGGGGGGTCTCTCCGCGGTGGGGAGCTGTTTTTT; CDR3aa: CATSDGGSLRGGELFF
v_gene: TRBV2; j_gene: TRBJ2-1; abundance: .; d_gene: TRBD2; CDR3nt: TGTGCCAGCAGGGGAGGGTCTGAGCAGTTCTTC; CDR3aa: CASRGGSEQFF
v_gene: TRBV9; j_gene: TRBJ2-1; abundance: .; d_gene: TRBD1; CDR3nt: TGTGCCAGCAGCGTAAAGGGGGCGTCCTACAATGAGCAGTTCTTC; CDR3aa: CASSVKGASYNEQFF
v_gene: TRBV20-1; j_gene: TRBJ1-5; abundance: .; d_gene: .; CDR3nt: TGCAGTGCTAGTTCGAGCCAGGGCTCAAATCAGCCCCAGCATTTT; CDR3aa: CSASSSQGSNQPQHF
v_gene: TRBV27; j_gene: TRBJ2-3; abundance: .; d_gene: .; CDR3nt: TGTGCCAGCAGTTCAGTGGGGGCGGCAACAGATACGCAGTATTTT; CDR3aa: CASSSVGAATDTQYF
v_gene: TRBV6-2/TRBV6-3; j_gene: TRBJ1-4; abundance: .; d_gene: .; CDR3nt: TGTGCCAGCAGTTACTTCCGACAGACCCCTAATGAAAAACTGTTTTTT; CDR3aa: CASSYFRQTPNEKLFF